This T cell receptor (beta chain) derives from a study of cytomegalovirus exposure and HLA in healthy donors. Sequenced by immunoSEQ multiplex PCR; TCRdb stores in-frame clones only, minus some. The sample holds some 320,000 clones; about nine tenths are singletons and the top ten take approximately 1.1%. Trimming removed 4 bases from V and 2 bases from J; junction bases left unmatched: 8. The CDR3 spans 16 residues. Germline values: CDR1 SGDLS, CDR2 YYNGEE. The source of this sequence is a woman younger than 45 in good health and CMV-seropositive. This chain links TRBV9 with TRBJ2-2; 7 bases align to TRBD2. What was sequenced was PBMCs. CDR3 region: CASSNGRERNTGELFF. The CDR3 nucleotides are TGTGCCAGCAGCAACGGGCGGGAGCGTAACACCGGGGAGCTGTTTTTT. Looking up the rest from reference TRBV9 and TRBJ2-2 gives the full variable domain: DSGVTQTPKHLITATGQRVTLRCSPRSGDLSVYWYQQSLDQGLQFLIQYYNGEERAKGNILERFSAQQFPDLHSELNLSSLELGDSALYFCASSNGRERNTGELFFGEGSRLTVL.